This TCR beta chain was recorded in a study of blood T cells in healthy people across ages. Primers used in a second PCR of about 7 to 11 cycles were a sample-barcoded 5' primer and a J-beta primer mix. TCRdb passed the 5' RACE reads through MiXCR, listing each CDR3 protein once. This sample has 800,000 to 950,000 distinct CDR3 sequences, with almost 30% found just once. These data were likewise used in another study, on T cells of mothers and their children.

The sequence was obtained from a woman in her forties in good health. The sequencing input was blood.

The DNA of the CDR3 is TGTGCCAGCAACCCACTAGCGGGGGGGCCGCCCGGGGAGCTGTTTTTT. It encodes CASNPLAGGPPGELFF. The chain has TRBV6-5 and TRBJ2-2; 13 bases line up with TRBD2. The CDR3 has 16 amino acids. Germline CDR1 and CDR2: MNHEY and SVGAGI. The ends lost 7 bases at V and 6 bases at J; junction bases unmatched: 8.